Presented here are 8 T cell receptor beta chains from one specimen sequenced in a study of Graves' ophthalmopathy and Graves' hyperthyroidism. CDR3 regions of TCR beta were amplified from RNA transcripts. First-round RT-PCR relied on HTBI primers, and a second-round multiplex PCR came next. MiXCR, applied by TCRdb to the multiplex PCR reads, yields one record per CDR3 protein. The repertoire includes about 740,000 distinct CDR3 sequences, roughly 40% of them detected once, and 44% sits in the top ten. The sample consisted of peripheral blood. The receptor source for this set is an adult man with Graves' ophthalmopathy.

This chain links TRBV7-9 with TRBJ2-5, with 7 bases matching TRBD2. CDR3 size: 16 residues. V dropped 0 bases and J dropped 7; count of bases not matched to a gene: 11. From germline, CDR1 is SEHNR and CDR2 FQNEAQ (reference sequence). The CDR3 bases are TGTGCCAGCAGCTTAGCGGGCAGCGGGGCGTTTGGGACCCAGTACTTC. Translating gives CASSLAGSGAFGTQYF.

This clonotype was observed many times. The rearrangement uses TRBV20-1 and TRBJ1-1; maybe TRBD1 (6 bases). The CDR3 is 11 amino acids. Germline V CDR1 and CDR2: DFQATT, SNEGSKA (reference sequence). CDR3 region: CSARGGTEAFF. The CDR3 nucleotides read TGCAGCGCCCGAGGGGGCACTGAAGCTTTCTTT.

This clonotype showed up many times. The rearrangement links TRBV20-1 to TRBJ1-2; TRBD1 is a possible D gene (5 bases). The ends were cut back, 5 bases at V and 0 bases at J, with 7 bases in the middle. The CDR3 length is 12 residues. CDR1 DFQATT and CDR2 SNEGSKA come from the germline V gene (reference sequence). For the CDR3, the DNA is TGCAGTGCTCGACAGCCTAACTATGGCTACACCTTC. Translated, it gives CSARQPNYGYTF.

This clonotype was seen at least ten times. This chain joins TRBV12-3 or TRBV12-4 and TRBJ2-7; D is possibly TRBD1 (5 bases). This CDR3 has 13 residues. With 6 bases removed from V and 6 bases from J, the gap between germline ends came to 15 bases. The CDR3 sequence is CASSEQGFGEQYF. CDR3 nucleotide sequence: TGTGCCAGCAGCGAGCAGGGTTTCGGCGAGCAGTACTTC.

In its sample, this clonotype was seen once. The J gene is TRBJ2-3, the V gene TRBV7-9; the match to TRBD1 covers 11 bases. The CDR3 contains 15 residues. Germline loops: CDR1 SEHNR, CDR2 FQNEAQ (reference sequence). The V segment lost 5 bases and the J segment 2 bases; nucleotides outside the gene matches: 3. The CDR3, as DNA: TGTGCCAGCAGCAGGGGACAGGGGGACACAGATACGCAGTATTTT. Translation: CASSRGQGDTDTQYF.

A note on this clonotype: The junction departs from the called germline gene at one end, perhaps through a read error. The chain recombines TRBV12-3 or TRBV12-4 with TRBJ1-4; D gene uncertain. The CDR3 length is 15 residues. The CDR3 DNA follows: TGTGCCAGCAGTTTTGATCCGACAACTAATGAGAAACTGTTTTTT. This translates into CASSFDPTTNEKLFF.

CDR3 loop: CASSPNGKTQYF. For the CDR3, the DNA is TGTGCCAGCTCACCAAATGGAAAGACCCAGTACTTC. This chain uses TRBV18 with TRBJ2-5; D gene uncertain. This CDR3 comprises 12 residues. CDR1 is KGHSH, CDR2 LQKENI, per germline. Trimming pared 2 bases from V and 6 bases from J, leaving 7 bases between.

This clonotype has at least ten counts. The V and J genes are TRBV4-2 and TRBJ1-1; D gene unclear. The V gene lost 7 bases and the J gene lost 5 bases, with 14 bases spanning the gap. The CDR3 has 13 amino acids. The V gene's germline CDR1 is LGHNA and CDR2 YNFKEQ. This CDR3 is CASNPVGRTEAFF. The CDR3 DNA reads TGTGCCAGCAACCCGGTAGGTCGTACTGAAGCTTTCTTT.